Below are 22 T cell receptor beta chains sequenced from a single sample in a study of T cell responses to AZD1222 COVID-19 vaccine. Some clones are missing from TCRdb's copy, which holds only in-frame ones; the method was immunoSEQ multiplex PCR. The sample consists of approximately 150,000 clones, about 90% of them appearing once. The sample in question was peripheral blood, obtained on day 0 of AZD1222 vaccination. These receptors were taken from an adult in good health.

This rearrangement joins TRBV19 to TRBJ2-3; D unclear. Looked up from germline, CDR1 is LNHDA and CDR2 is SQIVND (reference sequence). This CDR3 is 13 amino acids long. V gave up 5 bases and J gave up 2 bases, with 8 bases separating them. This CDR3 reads CASSFLDTDTQYF. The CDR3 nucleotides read TGTGCCAGTAGTTTCCTTGACACAGATACGCAGTATTTT.

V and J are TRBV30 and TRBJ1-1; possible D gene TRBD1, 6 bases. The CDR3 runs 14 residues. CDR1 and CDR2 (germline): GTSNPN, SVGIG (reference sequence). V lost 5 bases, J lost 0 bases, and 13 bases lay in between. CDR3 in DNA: TGTGCCTGGCGGTGGGGGGGGCTGAACACTGAAGCTTTCTTT. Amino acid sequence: CAWRWGGLNTEAFF.

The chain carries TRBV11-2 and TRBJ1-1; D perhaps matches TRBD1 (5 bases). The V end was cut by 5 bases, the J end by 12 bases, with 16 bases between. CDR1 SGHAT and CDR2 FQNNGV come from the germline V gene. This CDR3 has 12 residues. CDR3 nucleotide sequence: TGTGCCAGCAGCCGGGGACCCAGGGATTCTTTCTTT. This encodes CASSRGPRDSFF.

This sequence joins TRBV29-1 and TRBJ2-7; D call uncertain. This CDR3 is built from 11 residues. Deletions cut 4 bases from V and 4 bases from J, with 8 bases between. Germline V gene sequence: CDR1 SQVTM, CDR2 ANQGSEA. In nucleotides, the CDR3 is TGCAGCGTTGCTGACGAGTACGAGCAGTACTTC. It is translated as CSVADEYEQYF.

CDR3 residues: CASSRRVGFWEKLFF. CDR3 DNA sequence: TGTGCCAGTAGTCGCAGGGTTGGGTTTTGGGAAAAACTGTTTTTT. The V and J genes are TRBV19 and TRBJ1-4; a possible D gene is TRBD1 (5 bases). Germline loops: CDR1 LNHDA, CDR2 SQIVND (reference sequence). The CDR3 runs 15 residues. Trimming took 5 bases from V and 8 from J, leaving 18 bases between them. Based on the CDR3 plus reference TRBV19 and TRBJ1-4, the full variable domain is DGGITQSPKYLFRKEGQNVTLSCEQNLNHDAMYWYRQDPGQGLRLIYYSQIVNDFQKGDIAEGYSVSREKKESFPLTVTSAQKNPTAFYLCASSRRVGFWEKLFFGSGTQLSVL.

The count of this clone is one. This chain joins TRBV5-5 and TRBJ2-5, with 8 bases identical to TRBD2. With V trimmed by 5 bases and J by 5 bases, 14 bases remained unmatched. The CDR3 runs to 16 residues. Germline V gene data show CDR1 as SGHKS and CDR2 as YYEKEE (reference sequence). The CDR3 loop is CASSSQRGRGRETQYF. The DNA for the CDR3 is TGTGCCAGCAGTTCTCAGCGGGGGAGGGGCCGGGAGACCCAGTACTTC.

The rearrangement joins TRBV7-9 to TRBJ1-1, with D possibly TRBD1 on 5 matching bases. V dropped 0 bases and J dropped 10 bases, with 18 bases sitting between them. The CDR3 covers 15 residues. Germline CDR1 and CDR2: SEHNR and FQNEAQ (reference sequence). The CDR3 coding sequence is TGTGCCAGCAGCTTAGCGGACCCGGGGCAATGGGGAGCTTTCTTT. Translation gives CASSLADPGQWGAFF.

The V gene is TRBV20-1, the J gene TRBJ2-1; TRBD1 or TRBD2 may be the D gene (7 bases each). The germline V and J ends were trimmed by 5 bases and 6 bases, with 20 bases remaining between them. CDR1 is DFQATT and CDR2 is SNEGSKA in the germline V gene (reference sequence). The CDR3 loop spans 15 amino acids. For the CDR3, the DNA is TGCAGTGCTGGTGGCAGGGACAGCGGGATCAATGAGCAGTTCTTC. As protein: CSAGGRDSGINEQFF.

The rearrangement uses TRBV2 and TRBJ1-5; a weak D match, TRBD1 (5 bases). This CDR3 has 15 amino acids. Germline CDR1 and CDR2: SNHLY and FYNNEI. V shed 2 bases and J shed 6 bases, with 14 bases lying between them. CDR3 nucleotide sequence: TGTGCCAGCAGTGAACAAGGGGAGAGTTTTCAGCCCCAGCATTTT. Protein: CASSEQGESFQPQHF. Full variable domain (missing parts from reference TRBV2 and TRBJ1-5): EPEVTQTPSHQVTQMGQEVILRCVPISNHLYFYWYRQILGQKVEFLVSFYNNEISEKSEIFDDQFSVERPDGSNFTLKIRSTKLEDSAMYFCASSEQGESFQPQHFGDGTRLSIL.

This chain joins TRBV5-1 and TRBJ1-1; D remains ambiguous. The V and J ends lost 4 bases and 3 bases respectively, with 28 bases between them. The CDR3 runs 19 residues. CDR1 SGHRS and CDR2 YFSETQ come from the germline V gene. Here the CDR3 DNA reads TGCGCCAGCAGCCCCTCTAGGGTCTACACCAACCTATTGGACACTGAAGCTTTCTTT. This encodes CASSPSRVYTNLLDTEAFF.

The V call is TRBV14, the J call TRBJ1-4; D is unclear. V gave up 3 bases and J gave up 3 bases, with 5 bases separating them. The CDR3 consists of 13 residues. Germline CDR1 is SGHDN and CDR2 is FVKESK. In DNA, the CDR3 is TGTGCCAGCAGCCAGGTTGCTAATGAAAAACTGTTTTTT. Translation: CASSQVANEKLFF.

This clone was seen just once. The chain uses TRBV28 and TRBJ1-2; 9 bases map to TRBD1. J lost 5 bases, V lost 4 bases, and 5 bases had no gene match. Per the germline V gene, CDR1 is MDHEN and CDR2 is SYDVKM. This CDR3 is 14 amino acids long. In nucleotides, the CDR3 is TGTGCCAGCAGTTGGGGACAGGGATCGTATGGCTACACCTTC. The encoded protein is CASSWGQGSYGYTF.

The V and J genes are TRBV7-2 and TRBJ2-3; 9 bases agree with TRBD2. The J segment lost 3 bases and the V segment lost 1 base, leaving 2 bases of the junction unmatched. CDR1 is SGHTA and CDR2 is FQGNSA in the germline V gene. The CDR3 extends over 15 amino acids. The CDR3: CASSLVLAGTDTQYF. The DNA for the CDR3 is TGTGCCAGCAGCTTAGTGCTAGCGGGAACAGATACGCAGTATTTT.

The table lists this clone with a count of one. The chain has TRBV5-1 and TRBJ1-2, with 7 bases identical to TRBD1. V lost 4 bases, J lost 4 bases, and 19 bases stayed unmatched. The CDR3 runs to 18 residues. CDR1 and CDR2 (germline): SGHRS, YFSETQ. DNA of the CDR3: TGCGCCAGCAGCCCCCCAATCCGCGACAGGGATGGTGGCTATGGCTACACCTTC. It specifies CASSPPIRDRDGGYGYTF.

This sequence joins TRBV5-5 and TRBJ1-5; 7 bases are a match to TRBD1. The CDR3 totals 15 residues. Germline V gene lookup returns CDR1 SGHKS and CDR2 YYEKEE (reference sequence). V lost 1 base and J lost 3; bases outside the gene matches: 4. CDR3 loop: CASSLRQGYNQPQHF. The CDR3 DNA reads TGTGCCAGCAGCTTGCGACAGGGATACAATCAGCCCCAGCATTTT.

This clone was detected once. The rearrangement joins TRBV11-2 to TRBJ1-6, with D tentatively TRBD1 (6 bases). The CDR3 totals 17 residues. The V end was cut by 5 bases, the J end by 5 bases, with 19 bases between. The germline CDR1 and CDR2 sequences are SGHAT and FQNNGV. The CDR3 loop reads CASSERGGPVNNSPLHF. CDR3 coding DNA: TGTGCCAGCAGCGAGAGGGGGGGCCCCGTCAATAATTCACCCCTCCACTTT. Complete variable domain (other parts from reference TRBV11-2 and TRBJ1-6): EAGVAQSPRYKIIEKRQSVAFWCNPISGHATLYWYQQILGQGPKLLIQFQNNGVVDDSQLPKDRFSAERLKGVDSTLKIQPAKLEDSAVYLCASSERGGPVNNSPLHFGNGTRLTVT.

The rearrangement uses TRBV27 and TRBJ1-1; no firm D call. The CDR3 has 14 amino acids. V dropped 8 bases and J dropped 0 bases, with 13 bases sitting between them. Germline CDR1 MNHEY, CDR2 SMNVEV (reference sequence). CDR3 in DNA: TGTGCCAGCCAGGATGGACTGTTGAACACTGAAGCTTTCTTT. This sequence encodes CASQDGLLNTEAFF.

The CDR3 loop is CASSEGARTEAFF. The CDR3 DNA is TGTGCCAGCAGCGAAGGGGCTCGGACTGAAGCTTTCTTT. The V call is TRBV9, the J call TRBJ1-1; weak D call: TRBD1 (5 bases). CDR3 size: 13 residues. V was clipped by 3 bases and J by 5 bases, with 11 bases between them. The germline V gene has CDR1 SGDLS and CDR2 YYNGEE.

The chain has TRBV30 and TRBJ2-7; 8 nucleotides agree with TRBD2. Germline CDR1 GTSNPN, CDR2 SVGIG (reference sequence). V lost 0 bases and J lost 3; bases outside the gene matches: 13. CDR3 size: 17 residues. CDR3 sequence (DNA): TGTGCCTGGAGTGTGGGGACCGGGCTAGCGGGTTACTACGAGCAGTACTTC. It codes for CAWSVGTGLAGYYEQYF.

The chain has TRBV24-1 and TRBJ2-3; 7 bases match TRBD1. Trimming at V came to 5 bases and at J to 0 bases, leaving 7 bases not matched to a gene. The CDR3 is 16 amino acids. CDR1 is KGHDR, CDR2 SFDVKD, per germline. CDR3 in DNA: TGTGCCACCAGTGGGGGCCGGGACAGAAGCACAGATACGCAGTATTTT. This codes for CATSGGRDRSTDTQYF.

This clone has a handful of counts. CDR3 loop: CASRTEMDYGYTF. The CDR3 DNA is TGTGCCAGCAGGACTGAAATGGACTATGGCTACACCTTC. This chain connects TRBV27 to TRBJ1-2; D not resolved. Germline-derived CDR1 and CDR2 are MNHEY and SMNVEV (reference sequence). V gave up 6 bases and J gave up 3 bases, with 11 bases separating them. CDR3 length: 13 amino acids.

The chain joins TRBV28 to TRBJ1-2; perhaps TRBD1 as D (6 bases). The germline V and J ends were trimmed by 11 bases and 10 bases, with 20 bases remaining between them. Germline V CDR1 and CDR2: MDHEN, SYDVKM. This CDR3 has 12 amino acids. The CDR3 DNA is TGTGCCGCGCGAGGGGGTGAAACGGTCTACACCTTC. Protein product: CAARGGETVYTF.